This TCR beta chain was sequenced for a study of patients and donors after allogeneic stem cell transplantation. TCRdb itself ran the RT-PCR reads through MiXCR, one entry per CDR3 protein. The sample has under 200,000 distinct CDR3 sequences, approximately 31% seen once. The germline CDR1 and CDR2 sequences are SGHRS and YFSETQ. CDR3 length: 15 residues. V was shortened by 0 bases and J by 2 bases, with 10 bases between the two germline ends. Sample: blood, either unsorted or a sorted T cell fraction (not recorded which). The sequence was obtained from a human donor who was either an allogeneic HSCT recipient or a stem cell or donor lymphocyte infusion donor (not recorded which). It is not recorded whose cells these are; they may come from a transplant donor. V gene TRBV5-1 combines with J gene TRBJ2-3; D remains unclear. This CDR3 is CASSLEAAFTDTQYF. CDR3 nucleotide sequence: TGCGCCAGCAGCTTGGAAGCAGCCTTCACAGATACGCAGTATTTT.